A single sample is the source of the 32 T cell receptor beta chains below, sequenced in a study of cytomegalovirus exposure and HLA in healthy donors (dated by TCRdb to 2016 to 2017). Receptor libraries were prepared by the immunoSEQ multiplex PCR assay. For the multiplex PCR, a mixture combining 60 forward primers for TCR Vbeta segments and 13 reverse primers for TCR Jbeta segments was used. This is the immuneACCESS table as TCRdb keeps it, with only in-frame sequences that have V and J called. A part of the clones is gone; compared with another copy, unresolved V genes explain less than half, and the rest is unexplained. The sample table holds about 160,000 clones, of which around 85% were seen once. 1% of the sample lies in the top ten. Material: PBMCs. These receptors were obtained from a boy aged 2 to 10 in good health and CMV-seronegative.

The V and J genes are TRBV13 and TRBJ2-3; the D gene is possibly TRBD1 (6 bases). Trimming removed 2 bases at V and 5 bases at J, with 17 bases between. CDR1 and CDR2 (germline): PRHDT, FYEKMQ (reference sequence). This CDR3 has 16 amino acids. CDR3 nucleotides: TGTGCCAGCAGCTTAAGGGCCCCCGGCAGGGGAGATACGCAGTATTTT. Encoded protein: CASSLRAPGRGDTQYF.

The chain has TRBV5-1 and TRBJ2-2; 12 nucleotides agree with TRBD2. CDR1 is SGHRS, CDR2 YFSETQ, per germline. With 1 base clipped from V and 6 bases from J, the junction kept 1 base outside the gene matches. The CDR3 extends over 15 amino acids. DNA for the CDR3: TGCGCCAGCAGCTTGCTAGCGGGGGGGCCCGGGGAGCTGTTTTTT. It translates to CASSLLAGGPGELFF.

V usage is TRBV5-5 and J usage is TRBJ1-2; D not resolved. V was pared by 1 base and J by 2 bases, with 15 bases between. The length of the CDR3 is 16 residues. CDR1 is SGHKS and CDR2 is YYEKEE in the germline V gene (reference sequence). The CDR3 region is CASSLITGNWNYGYTF. DNA for the CDR3: TGTGCCAGCAGCTTGATAACCGGTAATTGGAACTATGGCTACACCTTC.

The CDR3 bases are TGTGCCTGGAGTGCGTTGGATACGCAGTATTTT. Its translation: CAWSALDTQYF. This chain links TRBV30 with TRBJ2-3; no clear D gene. CDR3 length: 11 amino acids. Germline values: CDR1 GTSNPN, CDR2 SVGIG (reference sequence). V was shortened by 1 base and J by 6 bases, with 5 bases between the two germline ends.

The chain combines TRBV2 with TRBJ1-1; D not certain. V was shortened by 7 bases and J by 0 bases, with 15 bases between the two germline ends. Germline V CDR1 and CDR2: SNHLY, FYNNEI. CDR3 length: 15 amino acids. CDR3 sequence: CASIQQRYMNTEAFF. In DNA, the CDR3 is TGTGCCAGCATCCAACAGAGATACATGAACACTGAAGCTTTCTTT.

This clone has more than one count but fewer than ten. The rearrangement uses TRBV2 and TRBJ1-5; 8 bases line up with TRBD1. Trimming at V came to 10 bases and at J to 3 bases, leaving 5 bases not matched to a gene. Germline assignment: CDR1 SNHLY and CDR2 FYNNEI. The CDR3 loop spans 13 amino acids. The CDR3 region has the DNA TGTGCCACCAAGGACAGGGTCAATCAGCCCCAGCATTTT. Translated: CATKDRVNQPQHF.

As regards this clone: An end of the junction differs from the germline gene, which may be a read error. The CDR3 loop is CASSPPREAYGYTF. CDR3 DNA: TGTGCCAGCAGCCCCCCCCGGGAGGCCTATGGCTACACCTTC. The J gene is TRBJ1-2, the V gene TRBV4-1; D is unresolved. The germline gives CDR1 MGHRA, CDR2 YSYEKL. This CDR3 region has 14 residues.

The CDR3 bases are TGTGCCAGCAGTTACGGGACTAGTTTGGGCGAGCAGTACTTC. This sequence encodes CASSYGTSLGEQYF. The V call is TRBV27, the J call TRBJ2-7, with 8 bases identical to TRBD2. Germline CDR1 MNHEY, CDR2 SMNVEV (reference sequence). The CDR3 runs to 14 residues. V shed 4 bases, J shed 6 bases, and the junction held 8 bases outside the gene matches.

This clone was detected a few times. No conserved phenylalanine or tryptophan ends this CDR3, so it is likely a read error. The DNA is left out, because the CDR3 cannot be placed on it with certainty; the CDR3 is given as TCRdb lists it. This chain joins TRBV10-3 and TRBJ1-1; the table's D gene call, TRBD1, was not cross checked with the DNA. The CDR3 adds up to 11 amino acids, both ends counted. Germline V gene lookup returns CDR1 ENHRY and CDR2 SYGVKD. The chain's CDR3 is CAISEPRTGPY.

In this sample, this clone turned up once. The J gene is TRBJ1-2, the V gene TRBV30, with D unresolved. This CDR3 has 14 residues. V lost 1 base and J lost 3, with 12 bases in between. CDR1 is GTSNPN and CDR2 is SVGIG in the germline V gene (reference sequence). Here the CDR3 DNA reads TGTGCCTGGAGTGGTGAGGACTGGTACTATGGCTACACCTTC. This translates into CAWSGEDWYYGYTF.

This clone came up once. The chain recombines TRBV7-9 with TRBJ2-3; the D is unclear. The CDR3 length is 11 residues. Looked up from germline, CDR1 is SEHNR and CDR2 is FQNEAQ (reference sequence). Trimming removed 5 bases from V and 2 bases from J, with 2 bases in between. Here the CDR3 DNA reads TGTGCCAGCAGCCACACAGATACGCAGTATTTT. Protein: CASSHTDTQYF.

The chain links TRBV2 to TRBJ2-1, with a tentative D call TRBD2 (5 bases). Germline CDR1 SNHLY, CDR2 FYNNEI. With 7 bases removed from V and 7 bases from J, the gap between germline ends came to 20 bases. This CDR3 has 15 residues. In DNA form, the CDR3 reads TGTGCCAGCATGACCGAGGCCCAAAGAGGGAATGAGCAGTTCTTC. Translation: CASMTEAQRGNEQFF.

V is TRBV9 and J is TRBJ2-5, with 9 bases matching TRBD2. The V gene end was trimmed by 3 bases and the J gene end by 6 bases; junction bases not matched to a gene: 12. Germline V gene lookup returns CDR1 SGDLS and CDR2 YYNGEE. The CDR3 contains 16 residues. The CDR3 reads CASSAAAAGGVKTQYF. The DNA for the CDR3 is TGTGCCAGCAGCGCAGCCGCGGCGGGAGGGGTAAAGACCCAGTACTTC.

In its sample, this clone was seen a few times. This rearrangement joins TRBV7-9 to TRBJ1-4; perhaps TRBD1 as D (6 bases). The CDR3 totals 16 residues. The V gene lost 3 bases and the J gene lost 2 bases, with 13 bases spanning the gap. The germline CDR1 and CDR2 sequences are SEHNR and FQNEAQ (reference sequence). The CDR3 reads CASSLGFDRTNEKLFF. DNA of the CDR3: TGTGCCAGCAGCTTGGGGTTCGACAGGACTAATGAAAAACTGTTTTTT. Full variable domain (outside the CDR3, taken from reference TRBV7-9 and TRBJ1-4): DTGVSQNPRHKITKRGQNVTFRCDPISEHNRLYWYRQTLGQGPEFLTYFQNEAQLEKSRLLSDRFSAERPKGSFSTLEIQRTEQGDSAMYLCASSLGFDRTNEKLFFGSGTQLSVL.

This clone occurred a few times. The chain employs TRBV2 and TRBJ2-2; D call uncertain. Germline V gene lookup returns CDR1 SNHLY and CDR2 FYNNEI. The CDR3 totals 15 residues. V was trimmed by 0 bases and J by 6 bases, leaving 11 bases between them. The CDR3 loop reads CASSEALRRSGELFF. As DNA, the CDR3 is TGTGCCAGCAGTGAAGCGCTTCGGAGATCCGGGGAGCTGTTTTTT.

The gene calls are TRBV18 and TRBJ2-6; D possibly corresponds to TRBD2 (5 bases). Germline V gene lookup returns CDR1 KGHSH and CDR2 LQKENI. V was pared by 5 bases and J by 1 base, with 9 bases between. The CDR3 totals 15 residues. As DNA, the CDR3 is TGTGCCAGCTCAGCCGGGGTTTCTGGGGCCAACGTCCTGACTTTC. Translating it yields CASSAGVSGANVLTF. Supplemented by reference TRBV18 and TRBJ2-6, the full variable domain reads NAGVMQNPRHLVRRRGQEARLRCSPMKGHSHVYWYRQLPEEGLKFMVYLQKENIIDESGMPKERFSAEFPKEGPSILRIQQVVRGDSAAYFCASSAGVSGANVLTFGAGSRLTVL.

The chain links TRBV9 to TRBJ2-1; 7 bases are a match to TRBD2. This CDR3 region has 14 residues. Germline V CDR1 and CDR2: SGDLS, YYNGEE. Losses at the gene ends were 1 base for V and 7 bases for J; bases not matched to a gene: 5. CDR3 DNA: TGTGCCAGCAGCGTAAGCGGGATGGGGAATGAGCAGTTCTTC. Amino acids: CASSVSGMGNEQFF.

The CDR3 spells CASTPLAVNPYNEQFF. CDR3 bases: TGTGCCAGCACTCCTTTAGCAGTAAATCCCTACAATGAGCAGTTCTTC. V gene TRBV27 combines with J gene TRBJ2-1; D is uncertain. The V gene's germline CDR1 is MNHEY and CDR2 SMNVEV (reference sequence). Trimming pared 7 bases from V and 2 bases from J, leaving 18 bases between. This CDR3 has 16 residues.

The chain uses TRBV6-1 and TRBJ1-5; TRBD1 is a possible D gene (6 bases). This CDR3 region has 15 residues. V was cut by 6 bases and J by 5 bases, with 17 bases left in between. CDR1 MNHNS and CDR2 SASEGT come from the germline V gene. In nucleotides, the CDR3 is TGTGCCAGCAGACCCCAGGGGAGTGGCGATCAGCCCCAGCATTTT. Encoded protein: CASRPQGSGDQPQHF.

The chain carries TRBV9 and TRBJ1-2; 10 positions agree with TRBD1. The length of the CDR3 is 14 residues. With 4 bases clipped from V and 4 bases from J, the junction kept 4 bases outside the gene matches. Germline CDR1 is SGDLS and CDR2 is YYNGEE. CDR3 protein: CASSLGQGTYGYTF. CDR3 coding DNA: TGTGCCAGCAGCCTGGGACAGGGGACCTATGGCTACACCTTC.

This chain uses TRBV5-1 with TRBJ2-1; TRBD2 might be the D (5 bases). The CDR3 runs to 13 residues. The V gene lost 3 bases and the J gene lost 10 bases, with 14 bases spanning the gap. Per the germline V gene, CDR1 is SGHRS and CDR2 is YFSETQ. CDR3 residues: CASSSSGSYEQFF. CDR3 bases: TGCGCCAGCAGCTCCTCGGGGTCATACGAGCAGTTCTTC.

The chain has TRBV5-6 and TRBJ2-7, with no clear D. The germline gives CDR1 SGHDT, CDR2 YYEEEE. This CDR3 region has 13 residues. Trimming left V 0 bases short and J 7 bases short, with 11 bases between. The CDR3 here is CASSLAGVGEQYV. The CDR3 nucleotides are TGTGCCAGCAGCTTGGCCGGCGTTGGGGAGCAGTACGTC.

The V gene is TRBV28, the J gene TRBJ1-1; 7 nucleotides match TRBD1. Germline V gives CDR1 MDHEN, CDR2 SYDVKM. The V and J ends lost 6 bases and 0 bases, in that order; junction bases with no gene match: 10. CDR3 length: 16 residues. The CDR3 DNA follows: TGTGCCAGCAGCGACCGGACAGGAGTCCTGAACACTGAAGCTTTCTTT. It is translated as CASSDRTGVLNTEAFF.

The V call is TRBV30, the J call TRBJ1-1; TRBD1 matches 10 bases. This CDR3 contains 14 residues. Germline lookup yields CDR1 GTSNPN and CDR2 SVGIG (reference sequence). V dropped 8 bases and J dropped 4; count of bases not matched to a gene: 10. Here the CDR3 DNA reads TGTGCCGGCTGCCGAAGGACAGGGGGCACTGAAGCTTTCTTT. It translates to CAGCRRTGGTEAFF.

The CDR3 DNA is TGTGCCAGCAGTGATAGAGGTCCAGGGCCGATCTCCTACGAGCAGTACTTC. This codes for CASSDRGPGPISYEQYF. The chain employs TRBV2 and TRBJ2-7; possibly TRBD1 for D (5 bases). Trimming cost V 3 bases and J 0 bases, with 18 bases left between them. The CDR3 loop spans 17 amino acids. Looked up from germline, CDR1 is SNHLY and CDR2 is FYNNEI. Looking up the rest from reference TRBV2 and TRBJ2-7 gives the full variable domain: EPEVTQTPSHQVTQMGQEVILRCVPISNHLYFYWYRQILGQKVEFLVSFYNNEISEKSEIFDDQFSVERPDGSNFTLKIRSTKLEDSAMYFCASSDRGPGPISYEQYFGPGTRLTVT.

This clone was found a few times. The rearrangement uses TRBV5-4 and TRBJ2-6; 8 bases map to TRBD1. V dropped 0 bases and J dropped 0; count of bases not matched to a gene: 8. The CDR3 has 19 amino acids. The V gene's germline CDR1 is SGHNT and CDR2 YYREEE (reference sequence). CDR3 nucleotides: TGTGCCAGCAGCTTGGGTCTTGGACAGGGAATCTCTGGGGCCAACGTCCTGACTTTC. Translated, it gives CASSLGLGQGISGANVLTF.

This chain joins TRBV5-6 and TRBJ1-3; D possibly corresponds to TRBD1 (6 bases). The V gene lost 4 bases and the J gene lost 0 bases, with 14 bases spanning the gap. This CDR3 is 16 amino acids long. Germline V gene lookup returns CDR1 SGHDT and CDR2 YYEEEE. The CDR3 region has the DNA TGTGCCAGCAGCAGGAGGACAGTTATCTCTGGAAACACCATATATTTT. Its translation: CASSRRTVISGNTIYF.

Only a few counts were recorded for this clone. The rearrangement uses TRBV30 and TRBJ1-3; tentative D call: TRBD1 (5 bases). Germline CDR1 and CDR2: GTSNPN and SVGIG (reference sequence). Trimming removed 5 bases at V and 0 bases at J, with 5 bases between. The CDR3 spans 12 residues. In DNA, the CDR3 is TGTGCCTGGGACAGCTCTGGAAACACCATATATTTT. Protein sequence: CAWDSSGNTIYF.

This chain's CDR3 is CSVEASGRAREPEYF. The CDR3 DNA follows: TGCAGCGTTGAAGCTAGCGGGAGGGCCCGGGAGCCCGAATATTTT. The V call is TRBV29-1, the J call TRBJ2-3; 12 bases map to TRBD2. CDR1 and CDR2 from the germline V gene are SQVTM and ANQGSEA. The CDR3 extends over 15 amino acids. With 1 base clipped from V and 15 bases from J, the junction kept 14 bases outside the gene matches.

This clone was detected only a few times. CDR3 residues: CASILRRGAYTGELFF. CDR3 nucleotides: TGTGCCAGCATTTTAAGGCGGGGGGCCTACACCGGGGAGCTGTTTTTT. The chain carries TRBV6-4 and TRBJ2-2; 8 bases line up with TRBD2. Germline V lookup: CDR1 MRHNA, CDR2 SNTAGT. The junction had 10 bases not matched to a gene; V was cut back by 7 bases and J by 3 bases. The CDR3 spans 16 residues.

The chain has TRBV6-1 and TRBJ1-5; TRBD1 matches 9 bases. This CDR3 has 13 residues. Per the germline V gene, CDR1 is MNHNS and CDR2 is SASEGT. The ends lost 10 bases at V and 4 bases at J; junction bases unmatched: 5. CDR3 loop: CATGTGINQPQHF. Here the CDR3 DNA reads TGTGCCACAGGGACAGGGATTAATCAGCCCCAGCATTTT.

A few counts support this clone. This chain connects TRBV6-1 to TRBJ1-4; TRBD1 is a possible D gene (6 bases). CDR1 is MNHNS and CDR2 is SASEGT in the germline V gene. The CDR3 sequence is 13 residues long. The V end was cut by 8 bases, the J end by 5 bases, with 12 bases between. Here the CDR3 reads CASGNRENEKLFF. CDR3 nucleotides: TGTGCCAGCGGCAACAGGGAGAATGAAAAACTGTTTTTT.